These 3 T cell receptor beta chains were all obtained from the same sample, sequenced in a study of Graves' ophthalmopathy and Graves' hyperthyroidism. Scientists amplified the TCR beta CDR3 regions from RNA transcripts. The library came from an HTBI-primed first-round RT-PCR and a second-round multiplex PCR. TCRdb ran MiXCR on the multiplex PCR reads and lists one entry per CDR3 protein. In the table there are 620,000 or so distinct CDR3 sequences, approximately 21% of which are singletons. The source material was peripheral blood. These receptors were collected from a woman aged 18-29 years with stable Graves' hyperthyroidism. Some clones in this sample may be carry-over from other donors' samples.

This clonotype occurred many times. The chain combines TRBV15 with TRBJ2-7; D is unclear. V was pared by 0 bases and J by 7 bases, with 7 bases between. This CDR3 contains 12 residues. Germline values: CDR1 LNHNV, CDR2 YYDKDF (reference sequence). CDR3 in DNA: TGTGCCACCAGCAGAGATACGAGGGAGCAGTACTTC. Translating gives CATSRDTREQYF.

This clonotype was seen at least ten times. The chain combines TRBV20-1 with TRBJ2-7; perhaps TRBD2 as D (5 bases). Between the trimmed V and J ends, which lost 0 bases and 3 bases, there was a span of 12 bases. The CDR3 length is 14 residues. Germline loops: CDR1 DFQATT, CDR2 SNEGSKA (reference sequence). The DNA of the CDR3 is TGCAGTGCTAGAGATCTACTAGAGTACTACGAGCAGTACTTC. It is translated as CSARDLLEYYEQYF.

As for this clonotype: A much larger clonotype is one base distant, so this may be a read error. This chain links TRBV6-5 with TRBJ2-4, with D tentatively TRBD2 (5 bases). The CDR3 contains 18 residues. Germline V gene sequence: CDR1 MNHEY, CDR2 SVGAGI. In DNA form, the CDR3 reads TGTGCCAGCAGTTACTCCAGCGTAGGATTCCTAGCCAAAAACATTAAGTACTTC. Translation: CASSYSSVGFLAKNIKYF.